The clone carrying this T cell receptor (beta chain) was recorded at least ten times. Its cognate antigen is unknown. The source of the sample is a study of identical twins. Whole-study findings and limits: The same donors were not followed; conclusions instead depended on cross-sectional statistical analysis. Models underestimated out-of-frame TCR alpha sharing in monozygotic twins. Out-of-frame alpha sequences shared by twins showed excess low generation probability.

TCRdb reprocessed the 5' RACE reads with MiXCR, giving one entry per CDR3 protein. This sample carries roughly 690,000 distinct CDR3 sequences, over 5% of them seen once, and the ten largest clones take 1.5% to 2%. This CDR3 has 16 amino acids. Germline V gene lookup returns CDR1 SEHNR and CDR2 FQNEAQ (reference sequence). The V and J ends lost 7 bases and 3 bases, in that order; junction bases with no gene match: 13. This receptor was obtained from a man younger than 35 in good health. Material: naive T cells sorted from blood. The chain combines TRBV7-9 with TRBJ2-7, with 9 nucleotides matching TRBD2. Here the CDR3 DNA reads TGTGCCAGCACCACCACCGGGACTAGCCGGCACTACGAGCAGTACTTC. This codes for CASTTTGTSRHYEQYF.